Described below is a single TCR delta chain sequence and its context. For this DNA, TCRdb reports the protein of a much larger clone, which diverges at residue 7, most likely from a read error; the protein presented here is translated directly from the DNA. The sample is drawn from a study of gamma-delta T cells after stem cell transplantation. This CDR3 contains 18 residues. The germline CDR1 and CDR2 sequences are TSWWSYY and QGS. Trimming took 7 bases from V and 2 from J, leaving 26 bases between them. TCRdb redid clone calling on the RT-PCR reads using CATT. The sample lists some 700 delta-chain clones, roughly 1.2% occurring once.

The chain uses TRDV1 and TRDJ1; weak D call: TRDD3 (7 bases). The TCR was taken from a human donor. It is not recorded whose cells these are; they may come from a transplant donor. Input material: gamma-delta T cells. The CDR3, as DNA: TGTGCTCTTGTGATTCCTAATGGGGGAAGGGGTGGTACCGATAAACTCATCTTT. This gives the protein CALVIPNGGRGGTDKLIF.